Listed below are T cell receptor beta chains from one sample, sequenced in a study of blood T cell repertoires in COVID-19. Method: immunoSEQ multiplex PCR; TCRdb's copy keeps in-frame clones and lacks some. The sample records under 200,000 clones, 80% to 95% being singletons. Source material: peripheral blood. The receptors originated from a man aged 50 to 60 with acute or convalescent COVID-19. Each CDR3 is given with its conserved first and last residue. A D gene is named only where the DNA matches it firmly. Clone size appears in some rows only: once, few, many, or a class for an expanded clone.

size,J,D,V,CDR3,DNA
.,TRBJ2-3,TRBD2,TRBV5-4,CASSPQIAGGRDTQYF,TGTGCCAGCAGCCCGCAGATTGCGGGAGGTCGAGATACGCAGTATTTT
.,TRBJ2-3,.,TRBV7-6,CASSLTPAGRDRHTDTQYF,TGTGCCAGCAGCTTAACCCCAGCAGGGCGGGACCGGCACACAGATACGCAGTATTTT
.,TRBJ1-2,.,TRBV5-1,CASSFSNFRYYGYTF,TGCGCCAGCAGCTTTTCGAACTTTAGATATTATGGCTACACCTTC
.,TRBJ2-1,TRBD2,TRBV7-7,CASSLTLAGTYDEQFF,TGTGCCAGCAGCTTAACGCTAGCGGGAACATATGATGAGCAGTTCTTC
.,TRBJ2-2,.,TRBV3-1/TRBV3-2,CASSRGTAWNTGELFF,TGTGCCAGCAGCCGCGGGACAGCCTGGAACACCGGGGAGCTGTTTTTT
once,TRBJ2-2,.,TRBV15,CATSNRNTGELFF,TGTGCCACCAGCAATAGGAACACCGGGGAGCTGTTTTTT
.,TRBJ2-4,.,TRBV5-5,CASSLVGRNLAKNIQYF,TGTGCCAGCAGCTTGGTTGGGAGGAATTTAGCCAAAAACATTCAGTACTTC
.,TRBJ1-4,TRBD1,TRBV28,CASSLRDGTVLEKLFF,TGTGCCAGCAGTTTAAGGGATGGGACAGTTCTTGAAAAACTGTTTTTT
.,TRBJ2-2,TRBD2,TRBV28,CASSSLAGGLTNTGELFF,TGTGCCAGCAGTTCTTTAGCGGGAGGACTAACGAACACCGGGGAGCTGTTTTTT
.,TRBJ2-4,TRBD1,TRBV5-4,CASSPRDRGNIQYF,TGTGCCAGCAGCCCGAGGGACAGGGGAAACATTCAGTACTTC
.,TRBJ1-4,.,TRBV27,CASSSDRRTQKLFF,TGTGCCAGCAGCTCCGACAGGAGAACCCAAAAACTGTTTTTT
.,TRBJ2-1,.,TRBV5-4,CASSSRRRGGDEQFF,TGTGCCAGCAGCTCCCGAAGGAGGGGGGGTGATGAGCAGTTCTTC
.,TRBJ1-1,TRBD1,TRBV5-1,CASSTTGPNTEAFF,TGCGCCAGCAGCACGACAGGGCCTAACACTGAAGCTTTCTTT
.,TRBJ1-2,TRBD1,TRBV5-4,CASSKGAGGTEGYTF,TGTGCCAGCAGCAAAGGGGCAGGGGGGACAGAAGGCTACACCTTC
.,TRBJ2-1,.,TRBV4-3,CASSRTTGSPGNEQFF,TGCGCCAGCAGCAGGACAACCGGGAGCCCCGGCAATGAGCAGTTCTTC
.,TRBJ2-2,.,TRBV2,CASPPGPSRTGELFF,TGTGCCAGCCCCCCAGGGCCCTCGAGGACCGGGGAGCTGTTTTTT
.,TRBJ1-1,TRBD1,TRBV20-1,CSASGQGATEAFF,TGCAGTGCTAGTGGACAGGGGGCGACTGAAGCTTTCTTT
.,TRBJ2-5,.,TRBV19,CASSTPGSVETQYF,TGTGCCAGTAGTACGCCGGGGTCAGTGGAGACCCAGTACTTC
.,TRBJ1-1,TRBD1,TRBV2,CASSERKTGTVARDTEAFF,TGTGCCAGCAGTGAGAGAAAAACCGGGACAGTAGCCCGGGACACTGAAGCTTTCTTT
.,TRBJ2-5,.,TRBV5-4,CASSLDKGETQYF,TGTGCCAGCAGCTTGGATAAGGGGGAGACCCAGTACTTC
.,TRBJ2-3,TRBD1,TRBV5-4,CASGPRDRTSDTQYF,TGTGCCAGCGGACCCCGGGACAGGACAAGTGATACGCAGTATTTT
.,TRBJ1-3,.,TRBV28,CASSAEGESGNTIYF,TGTGCCAGCAGTGCCGAAGGAGAGTCTGGAAACACCATATATTTT
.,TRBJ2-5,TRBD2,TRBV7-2,CASSSRGARETQYF,TGTGCCAGCAGCTCGCGGGGGGCCAGAGAGACCCAGTACTTC
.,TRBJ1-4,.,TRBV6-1,CASSEIMGAGDEKLFF,TGTGCCAGCAGTGAAATAATGGGGGCAGGGGATGAAAAACTGTTTTTT
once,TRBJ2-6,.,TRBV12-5,CASGLVPDGVSGANVLTF,TGTGCTAGTGGTTTGGTTCCCGACGGAGTCTCTGGGGCCAACGTCCTGACTTTC
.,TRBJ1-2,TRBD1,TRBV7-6,CASSLGGTGDYGYTF,TGTGCCAGCAGCTTGGGGGGGACAGGGGACTATGGCTACACCTTC
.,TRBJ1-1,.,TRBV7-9,CASSRVGGYEAFF,TGTGCCAGCAGCAGAGTGGGGGGTTACGAAGCTTTCTTT
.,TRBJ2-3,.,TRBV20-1,CSASRRQQYF,TGCAGTGCCAGCCGGCGGCAGCAGTATTTT
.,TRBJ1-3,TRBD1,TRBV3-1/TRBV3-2,CASSHPTGGNTIYF,TGTGCCAGCAGCCATCCGACAGGGGGAAACACCATATATTTT
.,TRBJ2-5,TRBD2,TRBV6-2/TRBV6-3,CASSVTGTSEETQYF,TGTGCCAGCAGTGTAACCGGGACTAGTGAAGAGACCCAGTACTTC
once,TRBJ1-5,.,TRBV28,CASSSGQAGESQPQHF,TGTGCCAGCAGTTCCGGGCAGGCAGGGGAGAGTCAGCCCCAGCATTTT
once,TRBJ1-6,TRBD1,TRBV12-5,CASGPGQGAHF,TGTGCTAGTGGACCGGGACAGGGAGCCCACTTT
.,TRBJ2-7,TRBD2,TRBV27,CASSLTSGSTIYEQYF,TGTGCCAGCAGTTTGACTAGCGGGAGTACGATCTACGAGCAGTACTTC
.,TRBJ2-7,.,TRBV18,CASSPEQRNEQYF,TGTGCCAGCTCACCAGAACAGCGGAACGAGCAGTACTTC
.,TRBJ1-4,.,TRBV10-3,CAIRAREGEKLFF,TGTGCCATCAGGGCCCGGGAGGGTGAAAAACTGTTTTTT
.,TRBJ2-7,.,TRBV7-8,CASSLDSGYTYEQYF,TGTGCCAGCAGCTTAGATAGCGGATATACCTACGAGCAGTACTTC
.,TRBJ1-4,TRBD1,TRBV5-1,CASSPPAGGEKLFF,TGCGCCAGCAGCCCCCCGGCAGGGGGTGAAAAACTGTTTTTT
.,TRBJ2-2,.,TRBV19,CASKDPGKITGELFF,TGTGCCAGTAAGGATCCAGGGAAGATCACCGGGGAGCTGTTTTTT
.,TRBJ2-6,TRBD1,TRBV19,CASSMVPGGTHPNVLTF,TGTGCCAGTAGTATGGTGCCAGGGGGAACGCACCCGAATGTCCTGACTTTC
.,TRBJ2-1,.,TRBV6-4,CASSDSTENEQFF,TGTGCCAGCAGTGACTCGACAGAGAATGAGCAGTTCTTC
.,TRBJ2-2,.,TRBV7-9,CASSTRTGLNTGELFF,TGTGCCAGCAGCACGCGGACTGGTCTGAACACCGGGGAGCTGTTTTTT
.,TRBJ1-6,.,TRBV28,CASSPDNNNSPLHF,TGTGCCAGCAGTCCGGACAATAATAATTCACCCCTCCACTTT
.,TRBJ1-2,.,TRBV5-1,CASSLGQGGGYTF,TGCGCCAGCAGCTTGGGGCAGGGAGGTGGCTACACCTTC
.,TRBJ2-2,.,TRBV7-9,CASSLGQPGQDTNTGELFF,TGTGCCAGCAGCTTAGGGCAACCGGGACAAGATACGAACACCGGGGAGCTGTTTTTT
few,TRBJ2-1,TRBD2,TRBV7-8,CASSSRLAGVRGEQFF,TGTGCCAGCAGCTCCCGACTAGCGGGAGTTCGGGGTGAGCAGTTCTTC
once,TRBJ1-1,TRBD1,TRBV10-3,CAISRPGQGVDTEAFF,TGTGCCATCAGTCGCCCCGGACAGGGGGTCGACACTGAAGCTTTCTTT
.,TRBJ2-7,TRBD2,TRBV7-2,CASSPGTSSYEQYF,TGTGCCAGCAGCCCCGGGACTAGCTCCTACGAGCAGTACTTC
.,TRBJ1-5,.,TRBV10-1,CASTGNQPQHF,TGCGCCAGCACAGGGAATCAGCCCCAGCATTTT
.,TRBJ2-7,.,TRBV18,CASSPQTNYEQYF,TGTGCCAGCTCACCCCAGACAAACTACGAGCAGTACTTC
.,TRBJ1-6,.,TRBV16,CASSQSWSRDNSPLHF,TGTGCCAGCAGCCAATCGTGGAGCCGCGATAATTCACCCCTCCACTTT
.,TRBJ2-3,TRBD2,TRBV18,CASSPTAGGITDTQYF,TGTGCCAGCTCCCCTACAGCGGGGGGGATCACAGATACGCAGTATTTT
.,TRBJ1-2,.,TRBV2,CASSVYGNYGYTF,TGTGCCAGCAGTGTCTATGGTAACTATGGCTACACCTTC
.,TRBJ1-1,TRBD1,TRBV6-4,CASSESDRGRNTEAFF,TGTGCCAGCAGTGAATCGGACAGGGGGAGGAACACTGAAGCTTTCTTT
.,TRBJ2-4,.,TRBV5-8,CASSQPQRLRNIQYF,TGTGCCAGCAGCCAACCCCAACGACTGAGAAACATTCAGTACTTC
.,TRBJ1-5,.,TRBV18,CASSTTVYSNQPQHF,TGTGCCAGCTCAACGACAGTGTATAGCAATCAGCCCCAGCATTTT
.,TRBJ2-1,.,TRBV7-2,CASSRSSYNEQFF,TGTGCCAGCAGCCGGAGCTCCTACAATGAGCAGTTCTTC
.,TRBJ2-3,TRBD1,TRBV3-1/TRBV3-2,CASSPMTTGLDTQYF,TGTGCCAGCAGCCCGATGACGACAGGGCTGGATACGCAGTATTTT